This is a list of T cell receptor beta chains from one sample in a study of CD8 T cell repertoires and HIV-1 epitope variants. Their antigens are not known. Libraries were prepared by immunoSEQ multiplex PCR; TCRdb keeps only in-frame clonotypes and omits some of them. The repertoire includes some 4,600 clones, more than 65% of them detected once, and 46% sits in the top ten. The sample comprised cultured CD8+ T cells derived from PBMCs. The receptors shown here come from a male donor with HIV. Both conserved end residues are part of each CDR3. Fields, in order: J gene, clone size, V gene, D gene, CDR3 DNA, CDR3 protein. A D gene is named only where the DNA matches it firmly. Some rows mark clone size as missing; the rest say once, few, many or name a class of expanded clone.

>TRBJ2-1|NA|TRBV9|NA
TGTGCCAGCAGCGTAGACCCAGCCGGCAATGAGCAGTTCTTC
CASSVDPAGNEQFF
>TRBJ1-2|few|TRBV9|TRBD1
TGTGCCAGCAGCGTAGCTGGGGGACAGGCCATAAGGGACTATGGCTACACCTTC
CASSVAGGQAIRDYGYTF
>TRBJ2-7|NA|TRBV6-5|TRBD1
TGTGCCAGCAGTTACTCCGACAGGGGGGACTACGAGCAGTACTTC
CASSYSDRGDYEQYF
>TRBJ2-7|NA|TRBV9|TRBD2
TGTGCCAGCAGCCAAGGACTAGCGGGATCGGGTTCGGGGTTCGAGCAGTACTTC
CASSQGLAGSGSGFEQYF
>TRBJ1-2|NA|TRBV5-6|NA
TGTGCCAGCACCGACGGATCGTACTATGGCTACACCTTC
CASTDGSYYGYTF
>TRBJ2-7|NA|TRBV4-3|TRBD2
TGCGCCAGCAGCCAAGGCGGACTAGCGGGGAACGAGCAGTACTTC
CASSQGGLAGNEQYF
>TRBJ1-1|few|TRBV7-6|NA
TGTGCCAGCAGCAGCGCCGGGACTGAAGCTTTCTTT
CASSSAGTEAFF
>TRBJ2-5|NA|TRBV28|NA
TGTGCCAGCAGCCCCCCGGGGGAAGAGACCCAGTACTTC
CASSPPGEETQYF
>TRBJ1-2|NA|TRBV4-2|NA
TGTGCCAGCAGCCAAGAGGCAGGCATGACCCCAAACTATGGCTACACCTTC
CASSQEAGMTPNYGYTF
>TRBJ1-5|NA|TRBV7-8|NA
TGTGCCAGCAGCCAAAGGTGGGATCAGCCCCAGCATTTT
CASSQRWDQPQHF
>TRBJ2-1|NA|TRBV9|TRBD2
TGTGCCAGCAGTGGACTAGCGGGAGGTTATGAGCAGTTCTTC
CASSGLAGGYEQFF
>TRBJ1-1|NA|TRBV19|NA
TGTGCCAGTAGGGGTGCGGGGGATGGGGAACAAAAAGCTTTCTTT
CASRGAGDGEQKAFF
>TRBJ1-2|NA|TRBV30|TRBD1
TGTGCCCCTACAGGGGGGTCCTTCTATGGCTACACCTTC
CAPTGGSFYGYTF
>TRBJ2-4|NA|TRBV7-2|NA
TGTGCCAGCAGCATCGGGGGGCTGGATCGCTGGGCCAAAAACATTCAGTACTTC
CASSIGGLDRWAKNIQYF
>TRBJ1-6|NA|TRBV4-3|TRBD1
TGCGCCAGCAGCCAACTAGGACAGGGGAATTCACCCCTCCACTTT
CASSQLGQGNSPLHF